What follows are 30 T cell receptor beta chains derived from one specimen sequenced in a study of shared T cell receptors in the human thymus. Only in-frame clones appear in the TCRdb table, and some are missing; sequencing was by immunoSEQ multiplex PCR. Of over 650,000 clones in the sample, 87% are singletons; the top ten hold 0.009% to 0.0095%. Another study also made use of these data, one on human thymus T cells.

Material: thymocytes. Receptors originate from a boy under two years old with a congenital heart defect.

CDR3 loop: CASSLETGDEQYF. The DNA for the CDR3 is TGTGCCAGCAGCTTAGAGACAGGGGACGAGCAGTACTTC. V gene TRBV7-8 combines with J gene TRBJ2-7; 8 positions agree with TRBD1. CDR1 and CDR2 (germline): SGHVS, FQNEAQ. With 1 base clipped from V and 5 bases from J, the junction kept 1 base outside the gene matches. CDR3 length: 13 amino acids.

The V gene is TRBV15, the J gene TRBJ1-4, with unresolved D. The CDR3 spans 16 residues. V was pared by 0 bases and J by 7 bases, with 15 bases between. Germline V gives CDR1 LNHNV, CDR2 YYDKDF (reference sequence). CDR3 nucleotide sequence: TGTGCCACCAGCAGAGAAGCGGGCAGGAGAGGTGAAAAACTGTTTTTT. Translation: CATSREAGRRGEKLFF.

V gene TRBV20-1 combines with J gene TRBJ1-5; D uncertain. CDR3 length: 11 residues. Germline loops: CDR1 DFQATT, CDR2 SNEGSKA (reference sequence). Trimming cost V 6 bases and J 5 bases, with 8 bases left between them. The CDR3 bases are TGCAGTGCCAGGCAGGATCAGCCCCAGCATTTT. This sequence encodes CSARQDQPQHF.

This clone has more than one count but fewer than ten. The genes are TRBV6-1 and TRBJ2-7, with 10 bases fitting TRBD1. CDR1 is MNHNS and CDR2 is SASEGT in the germline V gene. Trimming took 6 bases from V and 7 from J; bases not matched to a gene: 6. The CDR3 runs 13 residues. The CDR3 region is CASSGQGEGEQYF. CDR3 DNA sequence: TGTGCCAGCAGCGGACAGGGGGAGGGGGAGCAGTACTTC.

The rearrangement links TRBV9 to TRBJ2-1; D may be TRBD2 (6 bases). V was clipped by 4 bases and J by 0 bases, with 11 bases between them. The CDR3 covers 15 residues. The germline CDR1 and CDR2 sequences are SGDLS and YYNGEE. The CDR3, as DNA: TGTGCCAGCAGCACCGGGGAGGTCTCCTACAATGAGCAGTTCTTC. As protein: CASSTGEVSYNEQFF. Full variable domain (remainder filled in from reference TRBV9 and TRBJ2-1): DSGVTQTPKHLITATGQRVTLRCSPRSGDLSVYWYQQSLDQGLQFLIQYYNGEERAKGNILERFSAQQFPDLHSELNLSSLELGDSALYFCASSTGEVSYNEQFFGPGTRLTVL.

The rearrangement links TRBV13 to TRBJ2-6; 7 bases line up with TRBD1. The V gene's germline CDR1 is PRHDT and CDR2 FYEKMQ (reference sequence). This CDR3 has 17 residues. The V segment lost 5 bases and the J segment 0 bases; nucleotides outside the gene matches: 7. The CDR3 sequence: CASSLRDSNSGANVLTF. The DNA for the CDR3 is TGTGCCAGCAGCCTCCGGGACAGCAACTCTGGGGCCAACGTCCTGACTTTC.

The V gene is TRBV6-1, the J gene TRBJ1-4, with D possibly being TRBD1 (6 bases). CDR1 MNHNS and CDR2 SASEGT come from the germline V gene. The V and J ends lost 8 bases and 11 bases respectively, with 15 bases between them. There are 12 residues in the CDR3. The CDR3 loop reads CASGGQKWKLFF. In DNA, the CDR3 is TGTGCCAGCGGGGGCCAGAAGTGGAAACTGTTTTTT.

This chain links TRBV5-4 with TRBJ1-6, with 10 bases lining up with TRBD1. The junction had 8 bases not matched to a gene; V was cut back by 4 bases and J by 13 bases. The CDR3 has 14 residues. Germline assignment: CDR1 SGHNT and CDR2 YYREEE (reference sequence). The CDR3 DNA follows: TGTGCCAGCAGCGAAGGTGGACAGGGGGTCCCCCTCCACTTT. This sequence encodes CASSEGGQGVPLHF.

This clone was counted a few times. The chain combines TRBV10-3 with TRBJ2-2, with a weak D call TRBD1 (5 bases). In germline, CDR1 is ENHRY, CDR2 SYGVKD. Trimming took 6 bases from V and 0 from J, leaving 8 bases between them. The CDR3 contains 14 residues. Here the CDR3 reads CAIRTEANTGELFF. The CDR3 nucleotides are TGTGCCATCAGGACAGAAGCGAACACCGGGGAGCTGTTTTTT.

The chain recombines TRBV9 with TRBJ2-3, with D possibly matching TRBD2 (5 bases). CDR1 and CDR2 from the germline V gene are SGDLS and YYNGEE. Trimming removed 3 bases at V and 2 bases at J, with 16 bases between. There are 16 residues in the CDR3. Here the CDR3 reads CASSEAPGNPTDTQYF. CDR3 DNA: TGTGCCAGCAGCGAAGCCCCCGGGAACCCCACAGATACGCAGTATTTT.

The genes are TRBV7-8 and TRBJ2-7; 7 nucleotides agree with TRBD2. This CDR3 is built from 15 residues. The V segment lost 3 bases and the J segment 3 bases; nucleotides outside the gene matches: 8. The germline V gene encodes CDR1 SGHVS and CDR2 FQNEAQ. This CDR3 reads CASSLGRGGHYEQYF. CDR3 coding DNA: TGTGCCAGCAGCTTGGGGCGGGGAGGGCACTACGAGCAGTACTTC. Full variable domain (rest looked up from reference TRBV7-8 and TRBJ2-7): GAGVSQSPRYKVAKRGQDVALRCDPISGHVSLFWYQQALGQGPEFLTYFQNEAQLDKSGLPSDRFFAERPEGSVSTLKIQRTQQEDSAVYLCASSLGRGGHYEQYFGPGTRLTVT.

This clone was recorded a few times. J is TRBJ1-5 and V is TRBV19, with a weak D call TRBD1 (6 bases). The CDR3 is 17 residues long. Germline V CDR1 and CDR2: LNHDA, SQIVND (reference sequence). With 6 bases removed from V and 0 bases from J, the gap between germline ends came to 18 bases. CDR3 sequence: CASSHRWGPGSNQPQHF. The CDR3 DNA follows: TGTGCCAGTAGCCACCGATGGGGGCCAGGTAGCAATCAGCCCCAGCATTTT.

The chain employs TRBV19 and TRBJ2-7; 7 nucleotides match TRBD1. V was pared by 4 bases and J by 2 bases, with 2 bases of the junction left unmatched. Per the germline V gene, CDR1 is LNHDA and CDR2 is SQIVND (reference sequence). This CDR3 spans 13 amino acids. The CDR3 nucleotides are TGTGCCAGTAGTAGGGACAGCACCTACGAGCAGTACTTC. Translation: CASSRDSTYEQYF.

The J gene is TRBJ1-5, the V gene TRBV19; a weak D match, TRBD1 (5 bases). Germline V CDR1 and CDR2: LNHDA, SQIVND (reference sequence). The CDR3 is 16 amino acids. V dropped 7 bases and J dropped 1 base, with 17 bases sitting between them. In DNA form, the CDR3 reads TGTGCCAGTATTAAGGTTTCGGGGGTCAGCAATCAGCCCCAGCATTTT. Its protein product is CASIKVSGVSNQPQHF.

The rearrangement links TRBV19 to TRBJ2-2; 9 bases line up with TRBD1. Trimming at V came to 6 bases and at J to 5 bases, leaving 10 bases not matched to a gene. The CDR3 extends over 16 amino acids. The germline CDR1 and CDR2 sequences are LNHDA and SQIVND (reference sequence). CDR3 in DNA: TGTGCCAGTAGCCCCCTAGGGACAGGGAGGACCGGGGAGCTGTTTTTT. Encoded protein: CASSPLGTGRTGELFF.

The genes are TRBV15 and TRBJ2-4, with D possibly matching TRBD2 (5 bases). The CDR3 contains 19 residues. Trimming left V 3 bases short and J 0 bases short, with 21 bases between. Germline assignment: CDR1 LNHNV and CDR2 YYDKDF (reference sequence). The CDR3, as DNA: TGTGCCACCAGCAGGGTTGTGACGGCGTCTCGGGGAGCCAAAAACATTCAGTACTTC. Protein product: CATSRVVTASRGAKNIQYF. Using reference TRBV15 and TRBJ2-4 for the parts outside the CDR3, the full variable domain is DAMVIQNPRYQVTQFGKPVTLSCSQTLNHNVMYWYQQKSSQAPKLLFHYYDKDFNNEADTPDNFQSRRPNTSFCFLDIRSPGLGDTAMYLCATSRVVTASRGAKNIQYFGAGTRLSVL.

This clone was seen once. The V call is TRBV5-1, the J call TRBJ1-1; a possible D gene is TRBD1 (5 bases). The ends were cut back, 0 bases at V and 5 bases at J, with 8 bases in the middle. The CDR3 runs to 13 residues. Germline CDR1 is SGHRS and CDR2 is YFSETQ. For the CDR3, the DNA is TGCGCCAGCAGCTTGGAGGGGTGGACTGAAGCTTTCTTT. Its protein product is CASSLEGWTEAFF.

The chain joins TRBV28 to TRBJ1-4; 7 bases are a match to TRBD1. This CDR3 comprises 13 residues. The ends lost 5 bases at V and 8 bases at J; junction bases unmatched: 5. Germline CDR1 MDHEN, CDR2 SYDVKM. The CDR3 DNA is TGTGCCAGCAGTATCGACAGGGACGAAAAACTGTTTTTT. It codes for CASSIDRDEKLFF. The full variable domain, completed using reference TRBV28 and TRBJ1-4, is DVKVTQSSRYLVKRTGEKVFLECVQDMDHENMFWYRQDPGLGLRLIYFSYDVKMKEKGDIPEGYSVSREKKERFSLILESASTNQTSMYLCASSIDRDEKLFFGSGTQLSVL.

The V and J genes are TRBV10-2 and TRBJ2-7; D is perhaps TRBD1 (5 bases). The length of the CDR3 is 15 residues. Germline assignment: CDR1 WSHSY and CDR2 SAAADI. Trimming shortened V by 6 bases and J by 0 bases, and 15 bases separated the two germline ends. Here the CDR3 reads CASRQRQLTSYEQYF. CDR3 bases: TGCGCCAGCAGGCAGAGACAGCTCACCTCCTACGAGCAGTACTTC.

The chain uses TRBV5-6 and TRBJ2-7; 8 bases fit TRBD1. V shed 4 bases and J 3 bases; nucleotides not matched to a gene: 6. CDR3 length: 14 residues. Per germline, CDR1 SGHDT and CDR2 YYEEEE. CDR3 loop: CASSSYRGSYEQYF. CDR3 DNA sequence: TGTGCCAGCAGCAGCTACAGGGGGAGCTACGAGCAGTACTTC. The complete variable domain, with remaining parts taken from reference TRBV5-6 and TRBJ2-7, reads DAGVTQSPTHLIKTRGQQVTLRCSPKSGHDTVSWYQQALGQGPQFIFQYYEEEERQRGNFPDRFSGHQFPNYSSELNVNALLLGDSALYLCASSSYRGSYEQYFGPGTRLTVT.

The chain links TRBV30 to TRBJ2-2, with D perhaps matching TRBD2 (5 bases). Trimming took off 3 bases at V and 6 bases at J, with 20 bases between the two ends. Germline V gives CDR1 GTSNPN, CDR2 SVGIG (reference sequence). The CDR3 is 16 amino acids. CDR3 sequence: CAWSPHRREIAGELFF. The DNA of the CDR3 is TGTGCCTGGAGCCCTCACCGACGGGAAATTGCCGGGGAGCTGTTTTTT. Combining the CDR3 with reference TRBV30 and TRBJ2-2 gives the whole variable domain SQTIHQWPATLVQPVGSPLSLECTVEGTSNPNLYWYRQAAGRGLQLLFYSVGIGQISSEVPQNLSASRPQDRQFILSSKKLLLSDSGFYLCAWSPHRREIAGELFFGEGSRLTVL.

The rearrangement joins TRBV4-2 to TRBJ2-3; 10 nucleotides align to TRBD2. CDR3 length equals 17 residues. The trim removed 1 base at V and 1 base at J, leaving 5 bases unmatched. In germline, CDR1 is LGHNA, CDR2 YNFKEQ. This CDR3 reads CASSQVAGTSGTDTQYF. The DNA for the CDR3 is TGTGCCAGCAGCCAAGTGGCGGGGACTAGCGGCACAGATACGCAGTATTTT.

The DNA for the CDR3 is TGTGCCAGCAGCTCCGGGACTAGTTCCTACGAGCAGTACTTC. Its protein product is CASSSGTSSYEQYF. This sequence joins TRBV5-4 and TRBJ2-7; 8 nucleotides match TRBD2. The CDR3 totals 14 residues. Trimming cost V 3 bases and J 1 base; bases outside gene matches: 3. Germline values: CDR1 SGHNT, CDR2 YYREEE (reference sequence). The whole variable domain, filled in from reference TRBV5-4 and TRBJ2-7, reads ETGVTQSPTHLIKTRGQQVTLRCSSQSGHNTVSWYQQALGQGPQFIFQYYREEENGRGNFPPRFSGLQFPNYSSELNVNALELDDSALYLCASSSGTSSYEQYFGPGTRLTVT.

This rearrangement joins TRBV9 to TRBJ2-1, with TRBD2 matching over 11 bases. V shed 0 bases and J 7 bases; nucleotides not matched to a gene: 3. This CDR3 has 15 amino acids. Germline V gene lookup returns CDR1 SGDLS and CDR2 YYNGEE. CDR3 region: CASSVALAGGNEQFF. CDR3 DNA: TGTGCCAGCAGCGTAGCTCTAGCGGGGGGAAATGAGCAGTTCTTC.

The chain couples TRBV28 to TRBJ2-7; D perhaps matches TRBD2 (6 bases). With 7 bases removed from V and 2 bases from J, the gap between germline ends came to 12 bases. Germline CDR1 is MDHEN and CDR2 is SYDVKM. The CDR3 consists of 13 residues. CDR3 bases: TGTGCCAGCAAAGGGACTTCGCCCTACGAGCAGTACTTC. Translated, it gives CASKGTSPYEQYF.

V is TRBV28 and J is TRBJ1-6; D call uncertain. Per the germline V gene, CDR1 is MDHEN and CDR2 is SYDVKM. With 4 bases removed from V and 4 bases from J, the gap between germline ends came to 23 bases. The CDR3 loop spans 19 amino acids. In nucleotides, the CDR3 is TGTGCCAGCAGTTCACGGATTGTTAGAGGGCATGGGTATAATTCACCCCTCCACTTT. This sequence encodes CASSSRIVRGHGYNSPLHF.

The chain couples TRBV20-1 to TRBJ2-7; the D is unclear. The CDR3 consists of 11 residues. The V end lost 3 bases, the J end lost 5 bases, and 8 bases lay between the germline ends. Germline V gene sequence: CDR1 DFQATT, CDR2 SNEGSKA (reference sequence). The CDR3 DNA follows: TGCAGTGCTAGGGCAAGTCACGAGCAGTACTTC. It specifies CSARASHEQYF.

CDR3 nucleotides: TGCGCCAGCAGCGAAGGGGGGGCTAATGAAAAACTGTTTTTT. The encoded protein is CASSEGGANEKLFF. The chain is built from TRBV4-3 and TRBJ1-4; tentatively, D is TRBD1 (6 bases). From germline, CDR1 is LGHNA and CDR2 YSLEER. V was pared by 5 bases and J by 3 bases, with 10 bases between. The CDR3 totals 14 residues.

The chain joins TRBV10-3 to TRBJ1-2; TRBD1 agrees at 9 bases. This CDR3 is built from 14 residues. With 6 bases clipped from V and 4 bases from J, the junction kept 6 bases outside the gene matches. Per germline, CDR1 ENHRY and CDR2 SYGVKD. The CDR3 sequence: CAIRPRTGAYGYTF. For the CDR3, the DNA is TGTGCCATCAGACCCCGGACAGGGGCCTATGGCTACACCTTC.

The genes are TRBV27 and TRBJ2-7; D gene unclear. Per germline, CDR1 MNHEY and CDR2 SMNVEV (reference sequence). Deletions cut 3 bases from V and 4 bases from J, with 19 bases between. The CDR3 has 16 amino acids. CDR3 in amino acids: CASSLRRPTGRYEQYF. CDR3 DNA sequence: TGTGCCAGCAGTTTGAGGCGGCCGACCGGCCGATACGAGCAGTACTTC.